This section outlines one TCR beta chain sequence together with its context. A junction end diverges from the germline sequence, so it may reflect a read error. This entry comes from a study of tumor-infiltrating lymphocytes in primary liver carcinoma. Total RNA (roughly 530 ng) served as template for TCR beta cDNA synthesis primed by a constant-region primer. Slightly modified ARM-PCR, run as three nested multiplex PCR rounds, produced the TCR beta libraries. A C-beta reverse primer and TRBV1-TRBV30 forward primers served in each of the first two PCR rounds, at 10 cycles apiece. MiXCR was run by TCRdb on the multiplex PCR reads, yielding one entry per CDR3 protein. The repertoire holds fewer than 400,000 distinct CDR3 sequences, 50% to 60% seen once, with 17% in the top ten. They got blood RNA out of unsorted whole blood and also pulled out germline DNA. Germline lookup yields CDR1 SQVTM and CDR2 ANQGSEA. The CDR3 is made up of 11 amino acids.

This chain links TRBV29-1 with TRBJ2-2, with D unclear. The TCR was taken from a woman in her thirties with primary liver carcinoma and hepatitis B virus infection. Material for sequencing was peripheral blood. CDR3 DNA sequence: TGCAGCGTTGACCACACCCGGGAGCTGTTTTTT. It yields the protein CSVDHTRELFF.